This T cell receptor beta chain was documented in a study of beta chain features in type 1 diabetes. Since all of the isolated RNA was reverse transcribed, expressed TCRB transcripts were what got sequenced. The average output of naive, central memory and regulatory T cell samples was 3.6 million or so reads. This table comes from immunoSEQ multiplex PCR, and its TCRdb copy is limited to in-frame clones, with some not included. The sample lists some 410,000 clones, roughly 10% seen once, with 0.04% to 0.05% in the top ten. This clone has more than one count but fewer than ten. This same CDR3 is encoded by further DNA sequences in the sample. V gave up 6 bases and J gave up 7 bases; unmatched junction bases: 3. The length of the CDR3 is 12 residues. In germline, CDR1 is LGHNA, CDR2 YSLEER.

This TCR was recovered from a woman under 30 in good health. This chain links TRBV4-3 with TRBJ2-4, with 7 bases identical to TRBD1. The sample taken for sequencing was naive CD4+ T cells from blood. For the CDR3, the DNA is TGCGCCAGCAGTGAACAGGGGAACATTCAGTACTTC. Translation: CASSEQGNIQYF.